Each of the 25 T cell receptor beta chains below was sequenced from the same sample in a study of blood T cell repertoires in COVID-19. TCRdb's copy holds only in-frame clones and misses some; the assay was immunoSEQ multiplex PCR. The table shows approximately 230,000 clones, with about 90% occurring only once. The sample comprised peripheral blood. The receptors were sampled from a man aged 80 or over with acute or convalescent COVID-19.

CDR3 nucleotide sequence: TGTGCCAGCAGTTACGAAGGACTCCGGTCGGATACGCAGTATTTT. This gives the protein CASSYEGLRSDTQYF. The chain carries TRBV6-2 or TRBV6-3 and TRBJ2-3; possible D gene TRBD2, 5 bases. The ends were cut back, 2 bases at V and 6 bases at J, with 15 bases in the middle. The length of the CDR3 is 15 residues. The germline V gene has CDR1 MNHEY and CDR2 SVGEGT.

This clone was observed a handful of times. The chain has TRBV19 and TRBJ2-3, with D possibly TRBD1 on 6 matching bases. Looked up from germline, CDR1 is LNHDA and CDR2 is SQIVND (reference sequence). The CDR3 runs to 15 residues. The germline V and J ends were trimmed by 2 bases and 3 bases, with 12 bases remaining between them. The CDR3 region is CASSIQTGSTDTQYF. The CDR3 DNA is TGTGCCAGTAGTATACAAACAGGGAGTACAGATACGCAGTATTTT.

V usage is TRBV19 and J usage is TRBJ1-3, with unresolved D. Germline CDR1 is LNHDA and CDR2 is SQIVND (reference sequence). The CDR3 has 17 residues. With 3 bases removed from V and 0 bases from J, the gap between germline ends came to 15 bases. CDR3 amino acids: CASSMSLHSPSGNTIYF. CDR3 DNA: TGTGCCAGTAGTATGTCATTACACAGCCCCTCTGGAAACACCATATATTTT.

This chain connects TRBV15 to TRBJ1-6; no clear D gene. CDR1 is LNHNV and CDR2 is YYDKDF in the germline V gene (reference sequence). This CDR3 spans 16 amino acids. The V end was cut by 3 bases, the J end by 8 bases, with 17 bases between. In nucleotides, the CDR3 is TGTGCCACCAGCAGCTCTCCCTCCGGGGAACATTCACCCCTCCACTTT. Protein product: CATSSSPSGEHSPLHF.

The chain combines TRBV6-6 with TRBJ1-1; 10 bases fit TRBD1. The V segment lost 5 bases and the J segment 6 bases; nucleotides outside the gene matches: 6. The CDR3 consists of 14 residues. The V gene's germline CDR1 is MNHNY and CDR2 SVGAGI (reference sequence). CDR3 nucleotides: TGTGCCAGCAGTCAAAGACAGGGGGCCGCTGAAGCTTTCTTT. This codes for CASSQRQGAAEAFF.

The chain is built from TRBV11-2 and TRBJ1-1; TRBD1 might be the D (5 bases). CDR1 and CDR2 from the germline V gene are SGHAT and FQNNGV. Trimming pared 6 bases from V and 4 bases from J, leaving 12 bases between. The CDR3 is made up of 13 amino acids. The CDR3 here is CASRDSGGTEAFF. DNA for the CDR3: TGTGCCAGCAGGGACTCCGGGGGCACTGAAGCTTTCTTT.

V gene TRBV11-3 combines with J gene TRBJ1-1; D gene unclear. The CDR3 consists of 13 residues. Trimming took off 0 bases at V and 7 bases at J, with 9 bases between the two ends. Germline V gene lookup returns CDR1 SGHNT and CDR2 YENEEA. CDR3 coding DNA: TGTGCCAGCAGCTTAGATTCGGTCCGTGAAGCTTTCTTT. Amino acid sequence: CASSLDSVREAFF. Looking up the rest from reference TRBV11-3 and TRBJ1-1 gives the full variable domain: EAGVVQSPRYKIIEKKQPVAFWCNPISGHNTLYWYLQNLGQGPELLIRYENEEAVDDSQLPKDRFSAERLKGVDSTLKIQPAELGDSAVYLCASSLDSVREAFFGQGTRLTVV.

CDR3 region: CASSQAGEGETQYF. The DNA of the CDR3 is TGTGCCAGCAGCCAAGCGGGAGAGGGGGAGACCCAGTACTTC. The chain uses TRBV3-1 (or the pseudogene TRBV3-2) and TRBJ2-5, with TRBD2 as a possible D gene (6 bases). Germline CDR1 is LGHDT and CDR2 is YNNKEL (reference sequence). The V end was cut by 1 base, the J end by 5 bases, with 11 bases between. CDR3 length: 14 amino acids.

The chain employs TRBV29-1 and TRBJ1-1; TRBD1 agrees at 7 bases. CDR3 length: 13 residues. CDR1 is SQVTM, CDR2 ANQGSEA, per germline. J gave up 0 bases and V 6 bases, and 4 bases lay outside the gene matches. The CDR3 here is CSVLTGMNTEAFF. The CDR3 region has the DNA TGCAGCGTCCTGACAGGGATGAACACTGAAGCTTTCTTT.

The rearrangement joins TRBV9 to TRBJ1-2; 8 positions agree with TRBD1. In germline, CDR1 is SGDLS, CDR2 YYNGEE. CDR3 size: 14 residues. V trimming: 3 bases; J trimming: 4 bases; junction bases outside the gene matches: 5. The chain's CDR3 is CASSELTGAYGYTF. CDR3 in DNA: TGTGCCAGCAGCGAGCTGACAGGGGCCTATGGCTACACCTTC.

This clone was detected only a few times. V usage is TRBV10-3 and J usage is TRBJ1-1; tentative D call: TRBD1 (5 bases). The CDR3 extends over 15 amino acids. Trimming pared 2 bases from V and 0 bases from J, leaving 10 bases between. In germline, CDR1 is ENHRY, CDR2 SYGVKD. The CDR3 sequence is CAISESGAMNTEAFF. Here the CDR3 DNA reads TGTGCCATCAGTGAGAGTGGGGCAATGAACACTGAAGCTTTCTTT.

This chain links TRBV6-5 with TRBJ2-7; TRBD2 aligns across 7 bases. V was clipped by 2 bases and J by 3 bases; unmatched bases: 4. Germline V gene lookup returns CDR1 MNHEY and CDR2 SVGAGI. CDR3 size: 14 residues. CDR3 sequence: CASSYDGGFYEQYF. The CDR3 DNA is TGTGCCAGCAGTTACGACGGGGGGTTCTACGAGCAGTACTTC.

The chain uses TRBV7-5 and TRBJ2-3; the table calls TRBD1, which could not be checked here. TRBV7-5 is listed as a pseudogene. This CDR3 is built from 18 residues. CDR3 bases: TGTGCCAGAAGCTTAGCCCAGGGTAGTCCAGAGGGCACAGATACGCAGTATTTT. Residues: CARSLAQGSPEGTDTQYF.

In this sample, this clone turned up a few times. The chain has TRBV6-5 and TRBJ2-1, with 12 bases that match TRBD2. The germline CDR1 and CDR2 sequences are MNHEY and SVGAGI. The CDR3 consists of 14 residues. The junction had 3 bases not matched to a gene; V was cut back by 5 bases and J by 7 bases. CDR3: CASSRTSGANEQFF. CDR3 bases: TGTGCCAGCAGTCGGACTAGCGGGGCGAATGAGCAGTTCTTC.

CDR3 protein: CATSGAIEGGELFF. CDR3 in DNA: TGTGCCACCAGTGGAGCGATAGAAGGCGGGGAGCTGTTTTTT. The gene calls are TRBV24-1 and TRBJ2-2; D unresolved. Trimming cost V 5 bases and J 7 bases, with 13 bases left between them. The length of the CDR3 is 14 residues. Germline CDR1 KGHDR, CDR2 SFDVKD.

This clone was counted a few times. The V call is TRBV7-9, the J call TRBJ2-1; TRBD1 agrees at 8 bases. The CDR3 totals 14 residues. V trimming: 5 bases; J trimming: 7 bases; junction bases outside the gene matches: 7. Germline CDR1 and CDR2: SEHNR and FQNEAQ (reference sequence). The CDR3: CASSPRDRSNEQFF. The CDR3 nucleotides are TGTGCCAGCAGCCCACGGGACAGGAGTAATGAGCAGTTCTTC.

The chain employs TRBV6-5 and TRBJ1-6, with 9 bases aligning to TRBD1. This CDR3 spans 16 amino acids. The germline gives CDR1 MNHEY, CDR2 SVGAGI. J was trimmed by 9 bases and V by 2 bases; bases with no gene match: 8. CDR3 region: CASSYGDRVYGSPLHF. CDR3 nucleotides: TGTGCCAGCAGTTACGGGGACAGGGTGTATGGTTCACCCCTCCACTTT.

The chain combines TRBV6-5 with TRBJ2-3; D remains unclear. Trimming removed 8 bases from V and 0 bases from J, with 6 bases in between. CDR1 MNHEY and CDR2 SVGAGI come from the germline V gene. The CDR3 runs to 12 residues. The CDR3 sequence is CASASSTDTQYF. For the CDR3, the DNA is TGTGCCAGCGCGTCTAGCACAGATACGCAGTATTTT.

The V call is TRBV6-4, the J call TRBJ1-5; D unclear. V shed 5 bases and J shed 7 bases, with 18 bases lying between them. Germline CDR1 MRHNA, CDR2 SNTAGT. This CDR3 is 15 amino acids long. The CDR3 DNA is TGTGCCAGCAGTCCTCCGGGAGTCGGGGAACAGCCCCAGCATTTT. The encoded protein is CASSPPGVGEQPQHF.

J is TRBJ1-1 and V is TRBV10-3, with 7 nucleotides matching TRBD1. CDR3 size: 14 residues. V was pared by 4 bases and J by 3 bases, with 5 bases of the junction left unmatched. In germline, CDR1 is ENHRY, CDR2 SYGVKD. The CDR3: CAISGQGRDTEAFF. The CDR3 DNA reads as TGTGCCATCAGTGGACAGGGCAGGGACACTGAAGCTTTCTTT.

The rearrangement joins TRBV4-3 to TRBJ1-5; weak D call: TRBD1 (5 bases). Trimming left V 3 bases short and J 9 bases short, with 15 bases between. Germline V gene data show CDR1 as LGHNA and CDR2 as YSLEER. This CDR3 region has 14 residues. The CDR3 region has the DNA TGCGCCAGCAGCCAGTCCGAGGCTCAGGGGCCCCAGCATTTT. Its protein product is CASSQSEAQGPQHF.

This clone came up a few times. V usage is TRBV7-8 and J usage is TRBJ1-3, with D possibly matching TRBD1 (5 bases). This CDR3 is built from 15 residues. CDR1 is SGHVS, CDR2 FQNEAQ, per germline. V lost 5 bases and J 0 bases, leaving 11 bases between the germline ends. CDR3 in amino acids: CASSHRGSSGNTIYF. The CDR3, as DNA: TGTGCCAGCAGCCACCGGGGGAGCTCTGGAAACACCATATATTTT. Complete variable domain (other parts from reference TRBV7-8 and TRBJ1-3): GAGVSQSPRYKVAKRGQDVALRCDPISGHVSLFWYQQALGQGPEFLTYFQNEAQLDKSGLPSDRFFAERPEGSVSTLKIQRTQQEDSAVYLCASSHRGSSGNTIYFGEGSWLTVV.

The chain employs TRBV9 and TRBJ2-3; 7 bases align to TRBD2. CDR3 length equals 17 residues. V lost 0 bases to trimming and J lost 6 bases; unmatched junction nucleotides: 13. Germline CDR1 and CDR2: SGDLS and YYNGEE. Written as DNA, the CDR3 is TGTGCCAGCAGCGTAGGGGTTCTTGGTCTAGCGGCCGATACGCAGTATTTT. Amino acid sequence: CASSVGVLGLAADTQYF.

The CDR3: CASSQHSYEQYF. The CDR3 nucleotides are TGTGCCAGCAGCCAACACTCCTACGAGCAGTACTTC. This sequence joins TRBV3-1 (or the pseudogene TRBV3-2) and TRBJ2-7; D not certain. CDR1 and CDR2 (germline): LGHDT, YNNKEL (reference sequence). The V and J ends lost 2 bases and 0 bases respectively, with 2 bases between them. The CDR3 is 12 residues long.

V is TRBV5-1 and J is TRBJ2-7, with D possibly TRBD2 on 6 matching bases. This CDR3 is built from 11 residues. CDR1 is SGHRS and CDR2 is YFSETQ in the germline V gene. Deletions cut 6 bases from V and 5 bases from J, with 9 bases between. The CDR3 protein is CASKGGHEQYF. The DNA of the CDR3 is TGCGCCAGCAAGGGAGGCCACGAGCAGTACTTC.